This T cell receptor beta chain was identified during a study of blood T cell repertoires in COVID-19. Study information: There were acute and convalescent COVID-19 samples, and they came from the United States, Italy and Spain. Sample material is recorded as cDNA or gDNA derived from T cells, B-cell-depleted T cells, or PBMCs.

Germline CDR1 and CDR2: MDHEN and SYDVKM. This CDR3 contains 13 residues. V lost 7 bases and J 3 bases, leaving 13 bases between the germline ends. Only in-frame clones appear in the TCRdb table, and some are missing; sequencing was by immunoSEQ multiplex PCR. The repertoire holds approximately 50,000 clones, with approximately 85% as singletons. The sample taken for sequencing was peripheral blood. This receptor was identified in a man in his sixties with acute or convalescent COVID-19. The chain links TRBV28 to TRBJ2-7; D may be TRBD2 (6 bases). CDR3 bases: TGTGCCAGCAAACTTAGCGGAAGCTACGAGCAGTACTTC. It encodes CASKLSGSYEQYF.